This TCR beta chain was identified during a study of cytomegalovirus exposure and HLA in healthy donors. Whole-study context: Among the approximately 380 donors who were genotyped, about 79% fell in the genetic ancestry cluster that is associated with self-reported Caucasian donors. Study results and caveats: What a later analysis showed was that several of the most significant clusters appeared linked to common viral pathogens.

Details on this clone: Antigen: not known.

The ends lost 3 bases at V and 8 bases at J; junction bases unmatched: 11. Germline values: CDR1 SGDLS, CDR2 YYNGEE. The CDR3 has 17 residues. The PCR had 60 Vbeta and 13 Jbeta primers. Libraries were prepared by immunoSEQ multiplex PCR; TCRdb keeps only in-frame clonotypes and omits some of them. The data hold 150,000 or so clones, with 77% observed a single time. Source material: PBMCs. The chain is built from TRBV9 and TRBJ2-2, with 12 bases matching TRBD1. The sequence derives from a male donor in good health and CMV-seronegative. The CDR3 DNA follows: TGTGCCAGCAGCGCCAGGGACAGGGGGCGCGCAACGGGGGAGCTGTTTTTT. It yields the protein CASSARDRGRATGELFF.